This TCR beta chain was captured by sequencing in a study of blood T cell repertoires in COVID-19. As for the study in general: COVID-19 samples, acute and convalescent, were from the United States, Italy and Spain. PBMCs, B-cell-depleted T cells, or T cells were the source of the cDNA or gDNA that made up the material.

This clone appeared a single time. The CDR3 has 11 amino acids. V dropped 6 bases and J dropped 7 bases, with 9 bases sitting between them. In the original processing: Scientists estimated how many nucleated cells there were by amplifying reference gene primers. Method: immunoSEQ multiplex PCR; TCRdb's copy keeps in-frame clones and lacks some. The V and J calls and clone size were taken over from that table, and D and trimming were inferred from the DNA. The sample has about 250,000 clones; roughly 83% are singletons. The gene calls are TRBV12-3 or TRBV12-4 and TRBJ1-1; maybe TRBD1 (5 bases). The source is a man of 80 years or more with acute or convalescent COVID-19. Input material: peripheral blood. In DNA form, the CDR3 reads TGTGCCAGCAGGCGGGGGGGTGAAGCTTTCTTT. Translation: CASRRGGEAFF.